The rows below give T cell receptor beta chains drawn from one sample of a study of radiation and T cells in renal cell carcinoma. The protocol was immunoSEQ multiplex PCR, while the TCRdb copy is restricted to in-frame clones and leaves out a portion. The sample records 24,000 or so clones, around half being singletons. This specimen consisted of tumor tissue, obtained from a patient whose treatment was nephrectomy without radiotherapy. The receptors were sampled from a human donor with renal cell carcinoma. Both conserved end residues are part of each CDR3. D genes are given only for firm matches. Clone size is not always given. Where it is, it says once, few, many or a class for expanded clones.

DNA: TGTGCCAGCTCATCACCGGGACAGGGGGCCCACGAGCAGTACTTC; CDR3: CASSSPGQGAHEQYF; size: once; V: TRBV18; J: TRBJ2-7; D: TRBD1
DNA: TGTGCCAGCAACTACCCTGCATGGGAGCAGTACTTC; CDR3: CASNYPAWEQYF; size: -; V: TRBV2; J: TRBJ2-7; D: -
DNA: TGTGCCATCAGTGAGGCCCGGGACAGGAAGGCAGATACGCAGTATTTT; CDR3: CAISEARDRKADTQYF; size: -; V: TRBV10-3; J: TRBJ2-3; D: TRBD1
DNA: TGTGCCAGCAGCCTACCCAGGGGGACAGCAGTTGACGAGCAGTACTTC; CDR3: CASSLPRGTAVDEQYF; size: -; V: TRBV7-9; J: TRBJ2-7; D: TRBD1
DNA: TGCGCCAGCAGCTTGGCTCAGGGTACTAATGAAAAACTGTTTTTT; CDR3: CASSLAQGTNEKLFF; size: -; V: TRBV5-1; J: TRBJ1-4; D: -
DNA: TGTGCCAGTAGTATAGCAGGCCCCGACTATGGCTACACCTTC; CDR3: CASSIAGPDYGYTF; size: -; V: TRBV19; J: TRBJ1-2; D: -
DNA: TGTGCCAGCAGCTTAGGGGTCGGGGAGCTGTTTTTT; CDR3: CASSLGVGELFF; size: -; V: TRBV11-3; J: TRBJ2-2; D: -
DNA: TGTGCCAGCAGTCCGAGCGGGGGGGCTTACAATGAGCAGTTCTTC; CDR3: CASSPSGGAYNEQFF; size: -; V: TRBV2; J: TRBJ2-1; D: TRBD2
DNA: TGTGCCAGCTCACAGGGGGCCTATGGCTACACCTTC; CDR3: CASSQGAYGYTF; size: few; V: TRBV18; J: TRBJ1-2; D: TRBD1
DNA: TGTGCCAGCAGCGTAGGAGGCAGGTACAATGAGCAGTTCTTC; CDR3: CASSVGGRYNEQFF; size: -; V: TRBV9; J: TRBJ2-1; D: -
DNA: TGTGCCAGCAGACGGGACGGTATGAACACTGAAGCTTTCTTT; CDR3: CASRRDGMNTEAFF; size: -; V: TRBV2; J: TRBJ1-1; D: -
DNA: TGCGCCAGCAGCCCGGACTTGGGATCTTCTGGCTACACCTTC; CDR3: CASSPDLGSSGYTF; size: few; V: TRBV5-1; J: TRBJ1-2; D: -
DNA: TGTGCCAGCAGCTTAGGTCGCAACACTGAAGCTTTCTTT; CDR3: CASSLGRNTEAFF; size: -; V: TRBV11-3; J: TRBJ1-1; D: -
DNA: TGTGCCAGCAGCTTGTATTCCCCGGGACACATCTATGGCTACACCTTC; CDR3: CASSLYSPGHIYGYTF; size: -; V: TRBV5-6; J: TRBJ1-2; D: -
DNA: TGCAGCGTTGAATTAGCGGGGGGGTTCAATGAGCAGTTCTTC; CDR3: CSVELAGGFNEQFF; size: -; V: TRBV29-1; J: TRBJ2-1; D: TRBD2
DNA: TGTGCCAGCAGCACCCTGAGACAGGGCACAAGTTCACCCCTCCACTTT; CDR3: CASSTLRQGTSSPLHF; size: medium-sized; V: TRBV7-2; J: TRBJ1-6; D: TRBD1
DNA: TGTGCCTCCCTAGGGAGGGACGTCACTAACTATGGCTACACCTTC; CDR3: CASLGRDVTNYGYTF; size: -; V: TRBV30; J: TRBJ1-2; D: -
DNA: TGTGCCAGCAGCTTGGCCCGGGCAGGCCCCATTTGGGGCTACACCTTC; CDR3: CASSLARAGPIWGYTF; size: few; V: TRBV5-4; J: TRBJ1-2; D: -
DNA: TGCGCCAGCAGCCAGAGGACGGGGGGACCCTACGAGCAGTACTTC; CDR3: CASSQRTGGPYEQYF; size: once; V: TRBV4-3; J: TRBJ2-7; D: TRBD2
DNA: TGTGCCAGCAGCTTACTCCCTGCAGATACGCAGTATTTT; CDR3: CASSLLPADTQYF; size: -; V: TRBV7-6; J: TRBJ2-3; D: -
DNA: TGTGCCAGTAGTTCCAGGGCCCATAGCTCCTACGAGCAGTACTTC; CDR3: CASSSRAHSSYEQYF; size: -; V: TRBV19; J: TRBJ2-7; D: -
DNA: TGTGCCACCGCCCTCACCTATCTGAACACTGAAGCTTTCTTT; CDR3: CATALTYLNTEAFF; size: -; V: TRBV10-3; J: TRBJ1-1; D: -
DNA: TGCGCCACCATCATCCGAAGGGTTAGTCGCGAACACCGGGGAGCTGTTTTT; CDR3: CATIIRRVSREHRGAVF; size: -; V: TRBV5-1; J: TRBJ2-2; D: -
DNA: TGTGCCAGTAGTTCCCGGACAGGGGGAAACACCATATATTTT; CDR3: CASSSRTGGNTIYF; size: -; V: TRBV19; J: TRBJ1-3; D: TRBD1
DNA: TGTGCCAGCAGTTACGCGGAAACAACTAATGAAAAACTGTTTTTT; CDR3: CASSYAETTNEKLFF; size: -; V: TRBV6-5; J: TRBJ1-4; D: -
DNA: TGTGCCAGCGCGCCTGCCGGGGGCCAAGCGGGAAACACCATATATTTT; CDR3: CASAPAGGQAGNTIYF; size: -; V: TRBV7-2; J: TRBJ1-3; D: -
DNA: TGTGCCAGCAGCTCAACGGGACAGGGGAACCTCTATGGCTACACCTTC; CDR3: CASSSTGQGNLYGYTF; size: -; V: TRBV7-9; J: TRBJ1-2; D: TRBD1
DNA: TGCGCCAGCAGCCGTCGCCGAGACACTGAAGCTTTCTTT; CDR3: CASSRRRDTEAFF; size: -; V: TRBV5-1; J: TRBJ1-1; D: -
DNA: TGTGCCAGCACCAGGCGGGACAGGGGCTACAATGAGCAGTTCTTC; CDR3: CASTRRDRGYNEQFF; size: -; V: TRBV9; J: TRBJ2-1; D: TRBD1
DNA: TGTGCCAGCAGCTTACAAGACACTGAAGCTTTCTTT; CDR3: CASSLQDTEAFF; size: few; V: TRBV5-6; J: TRBJ1-1; D: -
DNA: TGTGCCAGCAGCTCGTTTGCGGGGTTACTGTTTTTT; CDR3: CASSSFAGLLFF; size: few; V: TRBV11-2; J: TRBJ1-4; D: -
DNA: TGTGCCAGCAGCGTAGATAGTAGGGCCCTTGGTGAAAAACTGTTTTTT; CDR3: CASSVDSRALGEKLFF; size: few; V: TRBV9; J: TRBJ1-4; D: -
DNA: TGCGCCAGCAGCTTGGAAGGGGCCCCTGAGACCCAGTACTTC; CDR3: CASSLEGAPETQYF; size: once; V: TRBV5-1; J: TRBJ2-5; D: -
DNA: TGTGCCAGCAGCTTGGCGGGGACAGGGGTGGGGTCTGGGGCCAACGTCCTGACTTTC; CDR3: CASSLAGTGVGSGANVLTF; size: few; V: TRBV5-4; J: TRBJ2-6; D: TRBD1
DNA: TGTGCCAGCAGTTTATCAAGGTCCAGGGGATGGGGCTACACCTTC; CDR3: CASSLSRSRGWGYTF; size: -; V: TRBV27; J: TRBJ1-2; D: -
DNA: TGTGCCAGCAGTGAAGACAGGGGGCTTAGTGAAAAACTGTTTTTT; CDR3: CASSEDRGLSEKLFF; size: once; V: TRBV2; J: TRBJ1-4; D: TRBD1
DNA: TGTGCCAGCTCACTTGGAGATAGCAATCAGCCCCAGCATTTT; CDR3: CASSLGDSNQPQHF; size: -; V: TRBV18; J: TRBJ1-5; D: -
DNA: TGTGCCAGCAGCTTAGGGAATTCACCCCTCCACTTT; CDR3: CASSLGNSPLHF; size: -; V: TRBV7-6; J: TRBJ1-6; D: -
DNA: TGTGCCACCAGCAGAGATTATGGGACATCTAACTCCTACGAGCAGTACTTC; CDR3: CATSRDYGTSNSYEQYF; size: -; V: TRBV15; J: TRBJ2-7; D: -
DNA: TGTGCCTGGGGACCGGCCCAGGGGGATCCCTCTGGAAACACCATATATTTT; CDR3: CAWGPAQGDPSGNTIYF; size: few; V: TRBV30; J: TRBJ1-3; D: TRBD1
DNA: TGTGCCAGTAGTATAGGGCGGTACTTC; CDR3: CASSIGRYF; size: few; V: TRBV19; J: TRBJ2-5; D: -
DNA: TGTGCCAGCAGGCCCGGGACTAGCGGGCCGGGGCAGTACTTC; CDR3: CASRPGTSGPGQYF; size: few; V: TRBV6-5; J: TRBJ2-7; D: TRBD2
DNA: TGTGCCAGCAGTGACAGGCTAGACACCGGGGAGCTGTTTTTT; CDR3: CASSDRLDTGELFF; size: few; V: TRBV6-4; J: TRBJ2-2; D: -
DNA: TGTGCCAGCTCACCGGACAGGGTTCGTGGAAAGACCCAGTACTTC; CDR3: CASSPDRVRGKTQYF; size: -; V: TRBV18; J: TRBJ2-5; D: TRBD1
DNA: TGTGCCTGGAGTGTAGTCAGGAATGAGCAGTTCTTC; CDR3: CAWSVVRNEQFF; size: -; V: TRBV30; J: TRBJ2-1; D: -
DNA: TGTGCCAGTAGTATGGAGGGCAGGGTGCATGGCTACACCTTC; CDR3: CASSMEGRVHGYTF; size: -; V: TRBV19; J: TRBJ1-2; D: -
DNA: TGTGCCAGCAGCTTAGCGGGGACAGGGGATAGCAATCAGCCCCAGCATTTT; CDR3: CASSLAGTGDSNQPQHF; size: -; V: TRBV7-9; J: TRBJ1-5; D: TRBD1
DNA: TGCGCCAGCAGCTGGACAGGGGACTCTGGAAACACCATATATTTT; CDR3: CASSWTGDSGNTIYF; size: -; V: TRBV5-1; J: TRBJ1-3; D: TRBD1